This T cell receptor beta chain derives from a study of OX40 agonist ivuxolimab in advanced cancers. General observations from the study: On average, CD8+ T cells had more expanded clones than CD4+. Certain nonresponders likewise exhibited a low normalized T-cell clonal expansion.

Sequencing used immunoSEQ multiplex PCR; TCRdb keeps in-frame clones, though not all of them. The repertoire holds over 50,000 clones, with approximately 91% as singletons. This CDR3 spans 15 amino acids. Germline CDR1 MNHNY, CDR2 SVGAGI (reference sequence). Trimming cost V 6 bases and J 0 bases, with 14 bases left between them. With regard to this clone: Its target is not known.

This TCR was sampled from an adult with an advanced solid tumor such as melanoma, head and neck, liver or kidney cancer. The chain recombines TRBV6-6 with TRBJ1-2; tentative D call: TRBD1 (5 bases). Sequenced here: CD4+ or CD8+ T cells sorted from blood, sampled in a trial of the OX40 agonist ivuxolimab. CDR3 sequence reads: CASRSKGPSNYGYTF. The CDR3 nucleotides are TGTGCCAGCAGAAGCAAGGGACCTTCTAACTATGGCTACACCTTC.